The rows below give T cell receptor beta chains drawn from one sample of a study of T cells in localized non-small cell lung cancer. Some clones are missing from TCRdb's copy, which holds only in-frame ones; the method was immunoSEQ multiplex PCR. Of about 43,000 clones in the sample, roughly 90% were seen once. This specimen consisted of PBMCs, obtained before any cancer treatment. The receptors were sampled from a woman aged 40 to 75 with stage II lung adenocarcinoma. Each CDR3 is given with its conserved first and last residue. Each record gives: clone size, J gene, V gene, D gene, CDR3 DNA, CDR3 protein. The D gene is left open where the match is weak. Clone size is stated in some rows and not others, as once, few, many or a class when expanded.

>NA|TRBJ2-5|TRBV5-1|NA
TGCGCCAGCAGCGGCGCGGAGACCCAGTACTTC
CASSGAETQYF
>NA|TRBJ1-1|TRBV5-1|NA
TGCGCCAGCAGAACCGGGGCTTCTGACCACACTGAAGCTTTCTTT
CASRTGASDHTEAFF
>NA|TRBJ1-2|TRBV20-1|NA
TGCAGTGCTCTTAGTAATTCCGGCTACACCTTC
CSALSNSGYTF
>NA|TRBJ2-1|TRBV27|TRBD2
TGTGCCAGCAGCCTCATAGCGGGAGGGCCCCCCTATGGGAATGAGCAGTTCTTC
CASSLIAGGPPYGNEQFF
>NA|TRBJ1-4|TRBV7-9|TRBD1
TGTGCCAGCAGCTTAGTCCCGTTGCGGGACAGCGGTAATGAAAAACTGTTTTTT
CASSLVPLRDSGNEKLFF
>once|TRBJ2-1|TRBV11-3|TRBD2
TGTGCCAGCAGCCACGGACTAGTCGGAGGAAATGAGCAGTTCTTC
CASSHGLVGGNEQFF
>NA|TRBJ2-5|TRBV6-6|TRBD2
TGTGCCAGCAGTACGGGACTAGCGGGGGGTCAGGAGACCCAGTACTTC
CASSTGLAGGQETQYF
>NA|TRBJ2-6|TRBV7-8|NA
TGTGCCAGCAGACCACGTATAGATGGGGCCAACGTCCTGACTTTC
CASRPRIDGANVLTF
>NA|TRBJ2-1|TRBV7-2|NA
TGTGCCAGCAGCTTACATGGGGGTGAGCAGTTCTTC
CASSLHGGEQFF
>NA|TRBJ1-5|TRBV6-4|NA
TGTGCCAGCAGTGCCAGTAGCAATCAGCCCCAGCATTTT
CASSASSNQPQHF
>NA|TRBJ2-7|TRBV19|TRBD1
TGTGCCAGTAGTAGATCCGGGACAGGGGGCCACGAGCAGTACTTC
CASSRSGTGGHEQYF
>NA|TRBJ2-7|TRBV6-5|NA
TGTGCCAGCAGTTATAGTGGCACAAGCTCCTACGAGCAGTACTTC
CASSYSGTSSYEQYF
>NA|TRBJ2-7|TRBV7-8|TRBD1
TGTGCCAGCAGCTTAGACAGGGGGTGGTCCGAGCAGTACTTC
CASSLDRGWSEQYF
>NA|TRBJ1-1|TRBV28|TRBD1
TGTGCCAGCAGTGACAGGGTTACGGAAGCTTTCTTT
CASSDRVTEAFF
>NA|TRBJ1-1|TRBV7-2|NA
TGTGCCAGCAGACGACTAGGGGGAATGGGAACTGAAGCTTTCTTT
CASRRLGGMGTEAFF
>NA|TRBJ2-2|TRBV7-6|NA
TGTGCCAGCAGCTTAGAAACAGCCTATAACACCGGGGAGCTGTTTTTT
CASSLETAYNTGELFF
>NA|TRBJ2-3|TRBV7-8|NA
TGTGCCAGCAGCTTAGCGGACGGAACTAGCACAGATACGCAGTATTTT
CASSLADGTSTDTQYF
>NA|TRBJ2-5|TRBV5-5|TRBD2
TGTGCCAGCAGCCTCTCCGGGACTACGGAGACCCAGTACTTC
CASSLSGTTETQYF
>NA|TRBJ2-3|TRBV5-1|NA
TGCGCCAGCGCTGGGCGGCTGGGGGCAGATACGCAGTATTTT
CASAGRLGADTQYF
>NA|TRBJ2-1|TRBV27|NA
TGTGCCAGCAGTCCCGTCTCCTACAATGAGCAGTTCTTC
CASSPVSYNEQFF
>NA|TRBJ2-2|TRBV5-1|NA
TGCGCCAGCAGCTTGGACAGCATCACCGGGGAGCTGTTTTTT
CASSLDSITGELFF
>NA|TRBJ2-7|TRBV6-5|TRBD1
TGTGCCAGCAGTTACAACCTCCGGACAGGGGGGCAGGAGCAGTACTTC
CASSYNLRTGGQEQYF
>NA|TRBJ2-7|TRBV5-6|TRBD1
TGTGCCAGCAGAAGTCAGGGGGAAACCTACGAGCAGTACTTC
CASRSQGETYEQYF
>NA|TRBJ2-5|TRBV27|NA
TGTGCCAGCAGTTACGGGACACAAGAGACCCAGTACTTC
CASSYGTQETQYF
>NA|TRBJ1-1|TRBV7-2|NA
TGTGCCAGCAGCTTAGGGGGGACCTTCACTGAAGCTTTCTTT
CASSLGGTFTEAFF
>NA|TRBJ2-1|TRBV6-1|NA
TGTGCCAGTGGGACGGCTTCCTACAATGAGCAGTTCTTC
CASGTASYNEQFF
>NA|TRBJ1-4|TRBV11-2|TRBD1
TGTGCCAGCAGCAAGGGACAGGGCAATGAAAAACTGTTTTTT
CASSKGQGNEKLFF
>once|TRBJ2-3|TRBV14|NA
TGTGCCAGCAGCCTCGTCCCAGATACGCAGTATTTT
CASSLVPDTQYF
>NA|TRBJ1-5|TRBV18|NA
TGTGCCAGCTCACCGGTCGGGGGGCTCAATCAGCCCCAGCATTTT
CASSPVGGLNQPQHF
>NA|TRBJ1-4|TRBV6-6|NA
TGTGCCAGCAGTTACTCGAGGGGGGGGAGGGAAAAACTGTTTTTT
CASSYSRGGREKLFF
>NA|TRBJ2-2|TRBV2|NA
TGTGCCAGCAGTGAAACGCAGGGAAGGTGGACCGGGGAGCTGTTTTTT
CASSETQGRWTGELFF
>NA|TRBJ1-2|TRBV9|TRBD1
TGTGCCAGCAGCGCCACACAGGACAGGGCGGAAGGCTACACCTTC
CASSATQDRAEGYTF
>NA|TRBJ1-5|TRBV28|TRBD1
TGTGCCAGCAGTTTGGTAGGGGGCAGCAATCAGCCCCAGCATTTT
CASSLVGGSNQPQHF
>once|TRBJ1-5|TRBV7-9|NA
TGTGCCACATCGTTGGGGGATCAGCCCCAGCATTTT
CATSLGDQPQHF
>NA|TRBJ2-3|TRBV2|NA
TGTGCCAGCAGTGAAGCTAGTAGGTTAGATACGCAGTATTTT
CASSEASRLDTQYF
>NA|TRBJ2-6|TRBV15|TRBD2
TGTGCCACCAGCAGAGATGGAATAGCGGGAGCTGGGGCCAACGTCCTGACTTTC
CATSRDGIAGAGANVLTF
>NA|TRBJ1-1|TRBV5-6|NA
TGTGCCAGCAGCTTCCGGGCCAAAGGTACTGAAGCTTTCTTT
CASSFRAKGTEAFF
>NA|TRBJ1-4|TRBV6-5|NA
TGTGCCAGCAGTTACACCCAAGGGGGAAGTGGGAAACTGTTTTTT
CASSYTQGGSGKLFF
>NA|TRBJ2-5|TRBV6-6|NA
TGTGCCAGCAGGAGCCCCGGGGGAATCGCCCAAGAGACCCAGTACTTC
CASRSPGGIAQETQYF
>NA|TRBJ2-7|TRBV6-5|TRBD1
TGTGCCAGCAGTCCCTGGGACAGGGGGACAAACGAGCAGTACTTC
CASSPWDRGTNEQYF
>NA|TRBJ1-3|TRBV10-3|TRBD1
TGTGCCCTACAGCCCGGGACAGGGAACTCTGGAAACACCATATATTTT
CALQPGTGNSGNTIYF
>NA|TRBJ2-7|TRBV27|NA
TGTGCCAGCAATCCAGCAGGGGGGTCCCACGAGCAGTACTTC
CASNPAGGSHEQYF
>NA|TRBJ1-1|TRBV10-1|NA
TGCGCCAGCAGTGAGTCGGGGCTTACTGAAGCTTTCTTT
CASSESGLTEAFF
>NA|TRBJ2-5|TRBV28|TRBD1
TGTGCCAGCAGTTCGTACGGGACAGCGCAAGAGACCCAGTACTTC
CASSSYGTAQETQYF
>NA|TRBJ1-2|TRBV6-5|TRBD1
TGTGCCAGCGGACTACAGGGGGGGTTTGGCTACACCTTC
CASGLQGGFGYTF
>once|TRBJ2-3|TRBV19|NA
TGTGCCAGTAGAAGGGACGGAAACACAGATACGCAGTATTTT
CASRRDGNTDTQYF